The clone carrying this T cell receptor beta chain was detected ten times or more. Trimming shortened V by 0 bases and J by 10 bases, and 21 bases separated the two germline ends. The CDR3 is made up of 16 amino acids. Germline-derived CDR1 and CDR2 are SGDLS and YYNGEE. The data were taken from a study of T cells after yellow fever vaccination. From the 5' RACE reads, TCRdb called clonotypes with MiXCR, one entry per CDR3 protein. The table lists about 300,000 distinct CDR3 sequences, around 4.1% of them singletons. The sample here was PBMCs, taken 5 days after the yellow fever booster vaccination. The sequence was collected from a man aged 18-30 years who received the YFV17D yellow fever vaccine. V and J are TRBV9 and TRBJ2-3, with D possibly TRBD1 on 6 matching bases. CDR3 nucleotide sequence: TGTGCCAGCAGCGTAGGGGGAATGGGCAGGGGTGAGCCGCAGTATTTT. Translation: CASSVGGMGRGEPQYF. The full variable domain, completed using reference TRBV9 and TRBJ2-3, is DSGVTQTPKHLITATGQRVTLRCSPRSGDLSVYWYQQSLDQGLQFLIQYYNGEERAKGNILERFSAQQFPDLHSELNLSSLELGDSALYFCASSVGGMGRGEPQYFGPGTRLTVL.